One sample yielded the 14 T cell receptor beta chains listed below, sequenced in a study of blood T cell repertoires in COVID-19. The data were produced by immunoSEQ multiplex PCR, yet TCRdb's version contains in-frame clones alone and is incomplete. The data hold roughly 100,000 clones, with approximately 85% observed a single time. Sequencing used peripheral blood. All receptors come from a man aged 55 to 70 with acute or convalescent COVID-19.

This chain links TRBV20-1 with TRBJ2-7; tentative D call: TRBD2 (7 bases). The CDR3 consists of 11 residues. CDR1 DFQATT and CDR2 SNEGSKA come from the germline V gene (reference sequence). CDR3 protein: CRTRGGYEQYF. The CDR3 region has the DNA TGCAGGACTAGGGGGGGCTACGAGCAGTACTTC.

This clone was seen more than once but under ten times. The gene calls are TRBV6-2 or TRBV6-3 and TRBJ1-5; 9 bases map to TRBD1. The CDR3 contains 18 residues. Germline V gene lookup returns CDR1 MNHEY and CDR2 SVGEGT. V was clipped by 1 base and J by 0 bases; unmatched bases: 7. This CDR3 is CASSYFTGGGYSNQPQHF. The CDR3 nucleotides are TGTGCCAGCAGTTACTTTACAGGGGGCGGTTATAGCAATCAGCCCCAGCATTTT.

CDR3 nucleotide sequence: TGTGCCAGCAGCTTGTCGTACACTGAAGCTTTCTTT. Protein: CASSLSYTEAFF. V and J are TRBV5-6 and TRBJ1-1, with no clear D. The CDR3 has 12 amino acids. The germline V and J ends were trimmed by 1 base and 3 bases, with 4 bases remaining between them. Germline V gives CDR1 SGHDT, CDR2 YYEEEE.

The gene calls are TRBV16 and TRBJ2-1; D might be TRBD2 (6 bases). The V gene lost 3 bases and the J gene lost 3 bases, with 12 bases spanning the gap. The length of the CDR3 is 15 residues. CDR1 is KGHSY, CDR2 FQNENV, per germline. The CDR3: CASSQGGANYNEQFF. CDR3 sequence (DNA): TGTGCCAGCAGCCAGGGCGGGGCCAACTACAATGAGCAGTTCTTC.

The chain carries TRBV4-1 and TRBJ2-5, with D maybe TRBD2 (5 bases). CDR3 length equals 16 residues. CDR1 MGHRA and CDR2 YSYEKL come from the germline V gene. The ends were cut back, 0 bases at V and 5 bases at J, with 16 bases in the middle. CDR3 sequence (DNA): TGCGCCAGCAGCCAAGATCGTCAAGAGGGTTGGGAGACCCAGTACTTC. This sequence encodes CASSQDRQEGWETQYF.

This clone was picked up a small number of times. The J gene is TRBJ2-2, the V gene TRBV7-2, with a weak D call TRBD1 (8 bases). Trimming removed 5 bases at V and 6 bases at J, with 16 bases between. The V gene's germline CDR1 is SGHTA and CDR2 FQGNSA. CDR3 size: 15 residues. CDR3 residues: CASSLRTGRAGELFF. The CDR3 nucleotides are TGTGCCAGCAGCCTCCGGACAGGGAGGGCCGGGGAGCTGTTTTTT. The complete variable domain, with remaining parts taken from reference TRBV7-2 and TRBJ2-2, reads GAGVSQSPSNKVTEKGKDVELRCDPISGHTALYWYRQSLGQGLEFLIYFQGNSAPDKSGLPSDRFSAERTGGSVSTLTIQRTQQEDSAVYLCASSLRTGRAGELFFGEGSRLTVL.

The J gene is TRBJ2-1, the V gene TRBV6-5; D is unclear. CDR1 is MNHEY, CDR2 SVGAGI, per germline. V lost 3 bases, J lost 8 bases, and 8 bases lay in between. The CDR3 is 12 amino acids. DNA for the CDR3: TGTGCCAGCAGTTATCGCGGATATGAGCAGTTCTTC. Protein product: CASSYRGYEQFF.

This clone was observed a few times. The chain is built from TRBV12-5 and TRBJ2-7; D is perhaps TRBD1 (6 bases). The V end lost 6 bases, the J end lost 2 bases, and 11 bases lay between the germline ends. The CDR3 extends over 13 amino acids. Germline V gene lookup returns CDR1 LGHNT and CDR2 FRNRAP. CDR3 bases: TGTGCTAGTGGAACAGGGACCACCTACGAGCAGTACTTC. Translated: CASGTGTTYEQYF.

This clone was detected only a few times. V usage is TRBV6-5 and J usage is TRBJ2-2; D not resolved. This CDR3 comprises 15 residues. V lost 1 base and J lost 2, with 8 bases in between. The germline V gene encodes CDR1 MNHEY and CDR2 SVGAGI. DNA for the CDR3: TGTGCCAGCAGTTACTTTGGGCCTAACACCGGGGAGCTGTTTTTT. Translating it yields CASSYFGPNTGELFF.

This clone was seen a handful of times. CDR3 region: CASSSDSDTQYF. Written as DNA, the CDR3 is TGTGCCAGCAGCTCCGACTCAGATACGCAGTATTTT. The chain has TRBV7-9 and TRBJ2-3; D not certain. The CDR3 is made up of 12 amino acids. Per the germline V gene, CDR1 is SEHNR and CDR2 is FQNEAQ (reference sequence). The germline V and J ends were trimmed by 4 bases and 4 bases, with 6 bases remaining between them.

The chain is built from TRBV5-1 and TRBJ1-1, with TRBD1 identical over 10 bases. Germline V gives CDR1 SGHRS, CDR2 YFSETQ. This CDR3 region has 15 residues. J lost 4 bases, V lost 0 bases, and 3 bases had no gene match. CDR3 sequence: CASSLGTGGSTEAFF. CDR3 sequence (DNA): TGCGCCAGCAGCTTGGGGACAGGGGGGAGCACTGAAGCTTTCTTT. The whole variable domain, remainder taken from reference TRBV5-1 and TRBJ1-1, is KAGVTQTPRYLIKTRGQQVTLSCSPISGHRSVSWYQQTPGQGLQFLFEYFSETQRNKGNFPGRFSGRQFSNSRSEMNVSTLELGDSALYLCASSLGTGGSTEAFFGQGTRLTVV.

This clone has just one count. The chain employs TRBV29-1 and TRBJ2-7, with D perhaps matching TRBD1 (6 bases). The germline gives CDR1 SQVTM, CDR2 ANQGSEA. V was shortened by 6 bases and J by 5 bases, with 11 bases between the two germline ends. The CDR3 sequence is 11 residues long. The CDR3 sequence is CSVRTDHEQYF. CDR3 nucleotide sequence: TGCAGCGTGCGGACAGACCACGAGCAGTACTTC.

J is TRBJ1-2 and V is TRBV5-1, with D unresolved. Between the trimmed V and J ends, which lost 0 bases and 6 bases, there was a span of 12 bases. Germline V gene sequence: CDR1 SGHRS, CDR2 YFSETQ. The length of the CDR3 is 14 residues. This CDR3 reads CASSLGSGTDGYTF. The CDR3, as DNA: TGCGCCAGCAGCTTGGGGTCCGGTACAGATGGCTACACCTTC.

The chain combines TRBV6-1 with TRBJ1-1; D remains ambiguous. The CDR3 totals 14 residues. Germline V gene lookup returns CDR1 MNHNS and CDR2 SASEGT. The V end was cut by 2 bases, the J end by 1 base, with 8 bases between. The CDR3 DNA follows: TGTGCCAGCAGTGAATTTGAGGCGAACACTGAAGCTTTCTTT. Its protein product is CASSEFEANTEAFF.